The rows below give T cell receptor beta chains drawn from one sample of a study of siplizumab effects on memory and regulatory T cells. The data were produced by immunoSEQ multiplex PCR, yet TCRdb's version contains in-frame clones alone and is incomplete. This sample carries around 95,000 clones, about 91% of them seen once, and the ten largest clones take 0.14% to 0.15%. Material: CD4+ T cells sorted from blood. The source of these receptors is a human donor in good health. CDR3s include the opening cysteine and the closing phenylalanine or tryptophan. A D gene is named only where the DNA matches it firmly. Size tells how often a clone was seen (once, few, many) or the class of an expanded clone, and some rows leave it out.

clone_size j_call v_call d_call cdr3_aa cdr3_nt
once TRBJ2-3 TRBV30 NA CAWSALLGGADTQYF TGTGCCTGGAGTGCCCTCCTAGGGGGGGCGGATACGCAGTATTTT
NA TRBJ1-2 TRBV6-1 NA CASSEEGQANYGYTF TGTGCCAGCAGTGAAGAGGGCCAGGCGAACTATGGCTACACCTTC
once TRBJ2-5 TRBV7-3 TRBD2 CASSLKAGVQETQYF TGTGCCAGCAGCTTAAAGGCGGGGGTCCAAGAGACCCAGTACTTC
once TRBJ2-5 TRBV28 TRBD2 CASRPVAGGPIETQYF TGTGCCAGCAGACCCGTAGCGGGGGGGCCCATTGAGACCCAGTACTTC
NA TRBJ2-7 TRBV30 NA CAWSVQWSSYEQYF TGTGCCTGGAGTGTACAGTGGAGCTCCTACGAGCAGTACTTC
NA TRBJ2-7 TRBV28 TRBD2 CASRLSSGGAYEQYF TGTGCCAGCAGGTTATCCAGCGGGGGGGCCTACGAGCAGTACTTC
NA TRBJ1-4 TRBV2 TRBD1 CASRETGGGNEKLFF TGTGCCAGCAGGGAGACAGGGGGGGGAAATGAAAAACTGTTTTTT
NA TRBJ2-2 TRBV7-3 NA CASRLTAPNTGELFF TGTGCCAGCAGGTTAACGGCCCCCAACACCGGGGAGCTGTTTTTT
NA TRBJ2-6 TRBV7-2 NA CASSVGPSSGANVLTF TGTGCCAGCAGCGTGGGGCCGAGCTCTGGGGCCAACGTCCTGACTTTC
NA TRBJ2-7 TRBV14 TRBD1 CASSQAFGTGGEQYF TGTGCCAGCAGCCAAGCCTTTGGGACAGGCGGCGAGCAGTACTTC
NA TRBJ2-2 TRBV5-1 NA CASSPPPPNTGELFF TGCGCCAGCAGCCCCCCGCCCCCGAACACCGGGGAGCTGTTTTTT
NA TRBJ1-3 TRBV5-1 NA CASSLEDSGNTIYF TGCGCCAGCAGCTTGGAAGACTCTGGAAACACCATATATTTT
NA TRBJ1-2 TRBV30 NA CAWSVQRAGGYTF TGTGCCTGGAGTGTACAAAGGGCGGGGGGCTACACCTTC
NA TRBJ1-5 TRBV19 TRBD1 CASSMGRGYSNQPQHF TGTGCCAGTAGTATGGGCAGGGGGTATAGCAATCAGCCCCAGCATTTT
NA TRBJ1-5 TRBV9 NA CASSSMDGGPQHF TGTGCCAGCAGCTCGATGGACGGCGGACCCCAGCATTTT
NA TRBJ1-5 TRBV28 NA CASSSQESGRNQPQHF TGTGCCAGCAGTTCCCAGGAATCGGGGCGCAATCAGCCCCAGCATTTT
NA TRBJ1-6 TRBV5-1 NA CASSFGVDNSPLHF TGCGCCAGCAGCTTCGGCGTAGATAATTCACCCCTCCACTTT
NA TRBJ1-2 TRBV9 TRBD1 CASSVGTAAWTF TGTGCCAGCAGCGTCGGGACAGCAGCTTGGACCTTC
NA TRBJ1-1 TRBV19 NA CASSMRRTAEAFF TGTGCCAGTAGTATGAGGCGGACGGCTGAAGCTTTCTTT
NA TRBJ1-2 TRBV5-1 NA CASSPRTVNYGYTF TGCGCCAGCAGCCCCCGTACAGTAAACTATGGCTACACCTTC
NA TRBJ1-2 TRBV18 TRBD1 CASSPPGGQSLNGYTF TGTGCCAGCTCACCACCGGGGGGACAGTCTCTAAATGGCTACACCTTC
NA TRBJ2-3 TRBV6-1 TRBD2 CASSEDPGLDLTQYF TGTGCCAGCAGTGAAGACCCGGGACTAGATTTGACGCAGTATTTT
NA TRBJ2-3 TRBV6-5 NA CASSYDSTDTQYF TGTGCCAGCAGTTATGATAGCACAGATACGCAGTATTTT
NA TRBJ1-2 TRBV7-2 NA CASSLGDTGNYGYTF TGTGCCAGCAGCTTAGGAGACACAGGAAACTATGGCTACACCTTC
NA TRBJ2-2 TRBV2 NA CASSVRANTGELFF TGTGCCAGCAGTGTGAGGGCGAACACCGGGGAGCTGTTTTTT
NA TRBJ1-1 TRBV10-2 NA CASVSGKVGTEAFF TGCGCCAGCGTGTCAGGGAAAGTCGGAACTGAAGCTTTCTTT
NA TRBJ2-1 TRBV30 TRBD1 CAWSPGQGANNEQFF TGTGCCTGGAGTCCGGGACAGGGGGCGAACAATGAGCAGTTCTTC
NA TRBJ1-3 TRBV7-2 TRBD1 CASEPGGSGNTIYF TGTGCCAGCGAACCAGGGGGCTCTGGAAACACCATATATTTT
NA TRBJ2-7 TRBV19 NA CASNSGVGYSYEQYF TGTGCCAGTAATTCAGGGGTTGGGTACAGCTACGAGCAGTACTTC
NA TRBJ2-7 TRBV11-1 TRBD1 CASSPRQGFNPYEQYF TGTGCCAGCAGCCCAAGACAGGGCTTCAACCCCTACGAGCAGTACTTC
NA TRBJ2-2 TRBV12-5 NA CASGLDVGVPSEELFF TGTGCTAGTGGTTTAGACGTGGGGGTCCCTTCCGAGGAGCTGTTTTTT
few TRBJ1-1 TRBV5-6 NA CASTRLGNTEAFF TGTGCCAGCACGCGATTAGGGAACACTGAAGCTTTCTTT
NA TRBJ2-7 TRBV14 NA CASSPMRQGGYEQYF TGTGCCAGCAGCCCAATGAGACAGGGAGGCTACGAGCAGTACTTC
NA TRBJ1-4 TRBV19 NA CASSIGEQGGLFF TGTGCCAGTAGTATAGGGGAACAGGGAGGGCTGTTTTTT
NA TRBJ1-2 TRBV7-7 TRBD1 CASSVRDRALGYGYTF TGCGCCAGCAGCGTACGGGACAGGGCCCTTGGCTATGGCTACACCTTC
NA TRBJ1-6 TRBV9 NA CASSGSGTTNTAPLHF TGTGCCAGCAGCGGTTCGGGGACCACTAATACGGCACCCCTCCACTTT
NA TRBJ2-2 TRBV27 TRBD1 CASSQRDRAVGELFF TGTGCCAGCAGTCAACGGGACAGGGCGGTCGGGGAGCTGTTTTTT
NA TRBJ1-6 TRBV7-2 NA CASSLYREDSPLHF TGTGCCAGCAGCTTATACAGGGAGGATTCACCCCTCCACTTT
NA TRBJ2-5 TRBV20-1 TRBD2 CSWTRTETQYF TGCAGTTGGACTAGAACAGAGACCCAGTACTTC
once TRBJ2-5 TRBV7-3 NA CASSQTSKGTQYF TGTGCCAGCAGCCAAACAAGCAAGGGGACCCAGTACTTC
NA TRBJ2-7 TRBV7-3 TRBD1 CASSSRTGSGEQYF TGTGCCAGCAGCTCCCGGACAGGGAGCGGCGAGCAGTACTTC
NA TRBJ1-1 TRBV18 NA CASSPTRAHEAFF TGTGCCAGCTCACCCACCAGGGCCCACGAAGCTTTCTTT
NA TRBJ2-5 TRBV28 NA CASSLFRDAETQYF TGTGCCAGCAGTTTATTTCGGGACGCAGAGACCCAGTACTTC
NA TRBJ2-2 TRBV15 TRBD1 CATGGAHTGELFF TGTGCCACAGGGGGCGCGCACACCGGGGAGCTGTTTTTT
NA TRBJ1-2 TRBV5-1 NA CASSLASGNGYTF TGCGCCAGCAGCTTGGCAAGCGGGAATGGCTACACCTTC
NA TRBJ1-1 TRBV7-9 NA CASSRDTQNTEAFF TGTGCCAGCTCCCGGGACACCCAGAACACTGAAGCTTTCTTT
NA TRBJ2-5 TRBV6-1 NA CASSEVGETQYF TGTGCCAGCAGTGAAGTTGGGGAGACCCAGTACTTC
NA TRBJ1-2 TRBV2 NA CASSEDAGYYGYTF TGTGCCAGCAGTGAAGACGCAGGGTACTATGGCTACACCTTC
NA TRBJ1-1 TRBV5-1 NA CASSEGGSTEAFF TGCGCCAGCAGCGAGGGGGGGAGCACTGAAGCTTTCTTT